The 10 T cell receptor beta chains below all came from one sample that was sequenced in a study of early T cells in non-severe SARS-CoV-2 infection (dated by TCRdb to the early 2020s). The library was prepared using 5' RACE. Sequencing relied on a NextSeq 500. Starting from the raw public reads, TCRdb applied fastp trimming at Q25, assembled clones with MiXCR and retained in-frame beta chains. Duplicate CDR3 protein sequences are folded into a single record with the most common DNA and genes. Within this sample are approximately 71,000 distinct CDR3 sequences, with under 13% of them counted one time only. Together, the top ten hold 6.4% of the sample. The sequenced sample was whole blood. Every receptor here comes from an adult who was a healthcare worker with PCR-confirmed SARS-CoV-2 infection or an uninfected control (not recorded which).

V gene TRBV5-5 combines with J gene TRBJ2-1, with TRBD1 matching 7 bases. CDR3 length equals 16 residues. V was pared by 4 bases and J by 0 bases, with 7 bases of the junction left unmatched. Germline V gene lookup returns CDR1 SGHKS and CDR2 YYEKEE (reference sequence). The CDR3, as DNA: TGTGCCAGCAGCAGGGACAGTCGCGGCTCCTACAATGAGCAGTTCTTC. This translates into CASSRDSRGSYNEQFF.

CDR3 loop: CASSLGRGRETQYF. In DNA, the CDR3 is TGTGCCAGCAGTTTAGGCAGGGGTCGGGAGACCCAGTACTTC. The chain employs TRBV12-3 or TRBV12-4 and TRBJ2-5, with D possibly being TRBD1 (6 bases). V shed 1 base and J shed 5 bases, with 11 bases lying between them. The CDR3 loop spans 14 amino acids.

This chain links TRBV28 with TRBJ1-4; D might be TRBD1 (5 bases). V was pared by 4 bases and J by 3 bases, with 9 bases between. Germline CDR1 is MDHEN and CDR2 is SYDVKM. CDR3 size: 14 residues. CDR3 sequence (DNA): TGTGCCAGCAGTTCCGGGGACCCTAATGAAAAACTGTTTTTT. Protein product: CASSSGDPNEKLFF.

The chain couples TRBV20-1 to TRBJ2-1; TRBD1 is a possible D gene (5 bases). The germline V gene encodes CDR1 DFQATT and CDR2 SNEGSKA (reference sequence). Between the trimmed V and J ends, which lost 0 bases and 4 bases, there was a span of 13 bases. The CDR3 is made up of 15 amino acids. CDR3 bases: TGCAGTGCTAGAGACGGTCCAAGGGGTTACAATGAGCAGTTCTTC. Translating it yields CSARDGPRGYNEQFF.

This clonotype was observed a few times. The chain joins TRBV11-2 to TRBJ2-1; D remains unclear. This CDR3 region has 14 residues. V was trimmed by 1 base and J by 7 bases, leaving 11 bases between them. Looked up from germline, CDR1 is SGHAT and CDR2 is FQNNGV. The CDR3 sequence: CASSLVDSRNEQFF. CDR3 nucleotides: TGTGCCAGCAGCTTAGTCGACTCACGGAATGAGCAGTTCTTC.

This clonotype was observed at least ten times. CDR3 bases: TGTGCCACCCTACGAGGTGTCTCGGATACGCAGTATTTT. The encoded protein is CATLRGVSDTQYF. V is TRBV28 and J is TRBJ2-3; D is uncertain. The CDR3 sequence is 13 residues long. Per the germline V gene, CDR1 is MDHEN and CDR2 is SYDVKM. The V and J ends lost 10 bases and 6 bases respectively, with 17 bases between them. The entire variable domain, with the rest obtained from reference TRBV28 and TRBJ2-3, is as follows: DVKVTQSSRYLVKRTGEKVFLECVQDMDHENMFWYRQDPGLGLRLIYFSYDVKMKEKGDIPEGYSVSREKKERFSLILESASTNQTSMYLCATLRGVSDTQYFGPGTRLTVL.

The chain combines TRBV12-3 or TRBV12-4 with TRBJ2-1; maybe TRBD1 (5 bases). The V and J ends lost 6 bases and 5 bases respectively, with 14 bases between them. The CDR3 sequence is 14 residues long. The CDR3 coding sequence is TGTGCCAGCAGACCAGGGTTTCTGGACAATGAGCAGTTCTTC. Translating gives CASRPGFLDNEQFF.

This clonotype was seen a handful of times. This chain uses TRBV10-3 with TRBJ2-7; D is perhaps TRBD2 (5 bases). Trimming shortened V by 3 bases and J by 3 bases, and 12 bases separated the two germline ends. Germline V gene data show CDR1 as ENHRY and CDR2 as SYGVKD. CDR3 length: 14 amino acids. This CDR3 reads CAISDPSGSYEQYF. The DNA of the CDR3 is TGTGCCATCAGTGATCCCAGCGGAAGCTACGAGCAGTACTTC.

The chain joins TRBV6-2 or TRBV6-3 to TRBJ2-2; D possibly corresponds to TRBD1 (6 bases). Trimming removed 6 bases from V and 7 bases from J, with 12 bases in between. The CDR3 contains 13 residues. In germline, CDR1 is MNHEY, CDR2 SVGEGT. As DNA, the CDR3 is TGTGCCAGCAGGAGCAACAGGGTCGGGGAGCTGTTTTTT. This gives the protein CASRSNRVGELFF.

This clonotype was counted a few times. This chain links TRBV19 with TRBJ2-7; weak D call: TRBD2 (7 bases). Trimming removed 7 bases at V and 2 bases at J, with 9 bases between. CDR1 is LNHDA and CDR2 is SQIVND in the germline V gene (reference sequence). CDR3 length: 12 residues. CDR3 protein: CASTGGPYEQYF. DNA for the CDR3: TGTGCCAGTACCGGGGGGCCCTACGAGCAGTACTTC.